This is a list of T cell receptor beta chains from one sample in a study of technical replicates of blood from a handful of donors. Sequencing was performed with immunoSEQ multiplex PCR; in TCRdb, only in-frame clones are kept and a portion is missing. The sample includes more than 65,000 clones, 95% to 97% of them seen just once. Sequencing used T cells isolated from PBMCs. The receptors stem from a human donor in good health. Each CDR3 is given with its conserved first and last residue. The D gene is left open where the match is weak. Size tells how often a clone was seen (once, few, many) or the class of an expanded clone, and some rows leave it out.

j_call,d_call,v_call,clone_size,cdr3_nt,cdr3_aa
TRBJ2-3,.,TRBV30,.,TGTGCCCGCCACGGCACAGGGTCGGGCTTAGACACGCAGTATTTT,CARHGTGSGLDTQYF
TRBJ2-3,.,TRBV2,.,TGTGCCAGCAGTGAAGCCTCGTCGGGGGTCACAGATACGCAGTATTTT,CASSEASSGVTDTQYF
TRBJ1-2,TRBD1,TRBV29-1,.,TGCAGCGTCGGGACAGGGAACTATGGCTACACCTTC,CSVGTGNYGYTF
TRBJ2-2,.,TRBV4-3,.,TGCGCCAGCAGCCAAGGGTCTGCAGGGTACACCGGGGAGCTGTTTTTT,CASSQGSAGYTGELFF
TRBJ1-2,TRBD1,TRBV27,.,TGTGCCAGCAGTCCACGACAGGGAAACTATGGCTACACCTTC,CASSPRQGNYGYTF
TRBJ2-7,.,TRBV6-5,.,TGTGCCAGCAGCCCCGGACTCTACTACGAGCAGTACTTC,CASSPGLYYEQYF
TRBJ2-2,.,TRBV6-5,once,TGTGCCAGCGGGAGGGGGACCGGGGAGCTGTTTTTT,CASGRGTGELFF
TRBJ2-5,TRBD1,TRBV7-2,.,TGTGCCAGCAGCTTAGGGCAGGGGGTGGGTGAGACCCAGTACTTC,CASSLGQGVGETQYF
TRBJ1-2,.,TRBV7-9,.,TGTGCCAGCAGCGTAGAACAGGGCTACACCTTC,CASSVEQGYTF
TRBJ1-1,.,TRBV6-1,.,TGTGCCAGCAGTGAAACCCAGGGGATCACTGAAGCTTTCTTT,CASSETQGITEAFF
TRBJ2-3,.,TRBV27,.,TGTGCCAGCAGTTTACAGGACATAGATACGCAGTATTTT,CASSLQDIDTQYF
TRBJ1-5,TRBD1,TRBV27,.,TGTGCCAGCAGTACCAACAGGGGAAGTCAGCCCCAGCATTTT,CASSTNRGSQPQHF
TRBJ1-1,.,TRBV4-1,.,TGCGCCAGCACCCCCAGCCCGGGGATCACTGAAGCTTTCTTT,CASTPSPGITEAFF
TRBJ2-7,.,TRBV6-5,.,TGTGCCTCAACGGGTCCCTCCGCCGAGCAGTACTTC,CASTGPSAEQYF
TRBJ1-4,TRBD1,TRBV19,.,TGTGCCAGTAGTCCCTGGGACAGGGGGTTTGAAAAACTGTTTTTT,CASSPWDRGFEKLFF
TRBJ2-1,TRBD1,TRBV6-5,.,TGTGCCAGCGTGGGACAGCTCTACAATGAGCAGTTCTTC,CASVGQLYNEQFF
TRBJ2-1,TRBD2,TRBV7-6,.,TGTGCCAGCAGCTTAGGCGGCGGGAGGGCCCTAGATGAGCAGTTCTTC,CASSLGGGRALDEQFF
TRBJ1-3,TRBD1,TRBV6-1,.,TGTGCCAGCAGCGAGACAGGGGGCCATGGAAACACCATATATTTT,CASSETGGHGNTIYF
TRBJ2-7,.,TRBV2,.,TGTGCCACCAAAGGGGGACACGTCTACGAGCAGTACTTC,CATKGGHVYEQYF
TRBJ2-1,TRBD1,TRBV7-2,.,TGTGCCAGCAGCCCCGGACAGGGGGCTCAGAATGAGCAGTTCTTC,CASSPGQGAQNEQFF
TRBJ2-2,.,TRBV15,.,TGTGCCACCTGGGGACGGGCGGGAACCGGGGAGCTGTTTTTT,CATWGRAGTGELFF
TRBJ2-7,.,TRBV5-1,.,TGCGCCAGCAGCAGGTGGGCAGCGGACTTAGACGAGCAGTACTTC,CASSRWAADLDEQYF
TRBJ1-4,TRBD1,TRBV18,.,TGTGCCAGCTCACCACCGGGACAGAAAGAAAAACTGTTTTTT,CASSPPGQKEKLFF
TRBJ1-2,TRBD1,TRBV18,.,TGTGCCAGCTCACCACAGGGACAGCTCTATGGCTACACCTTC,CASSPQGQLYGYTF
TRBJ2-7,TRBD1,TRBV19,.,TGTGCCAGTAGTGTACAGGGGGCGGTCGAGCAGTACTTC,CASSVQGAVEQYF
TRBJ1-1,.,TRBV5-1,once,TGCGCCAGCAGCAAAACCCCAGGGGACACTGAAGCTTTCTTT,CASSKTPGDTEAFF
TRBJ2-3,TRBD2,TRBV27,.,TGTGCCAGCAGTTTACGACTAGCGGGAGGGATGGATACGCAGTATTTT,CASSLRLAGGMDTQYF
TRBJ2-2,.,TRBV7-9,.,TGTGCCAGCAGCTTTAGAGTCGAGGGCGGGGAGCTGTTTTTT,CASSFRVEGGELFF
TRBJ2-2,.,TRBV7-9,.,TGTGCCAGCAGCCTCGACACCGGGGAGCTGTTTTTT,CASSLDTGELFF